The clone carrying this T cell receptor (beta chain) was picked up a small number of times. Its antigen remains unknown. Trimming took 2 bases from V and 0 from J, leaving 14 bases between them. The CDR3 runs 16 residues. The germline V gene encodes CDR1 DFQATT and CDR2 SNEGSKA (reference sequence). The sample originates from a study of CD8 T cells in ankylosing spondylitis. Quantitative 5'-RACE with molecular barcodes produced the TCR beta libraries. TCRdb passed the 5' RACE reads through MiXCR, listing each CDR3 protein once. The sample comprises 40,000 to 55,000 distinct CDR3 sequences, 7.4% of which are singletons, and around 7.8% rests with the top ten. Study-level findings and limits: Reports of some motif variants in reactive arthritis synovial fluid and blood predate this one. Matched ankylosing spondylitis synovial fluid reportedly contained a significantly enriched population of disease-linked clones.

The sample was blood, either unsorted or a sorted T cell fraction (not recorded which). This TCR was sampled from a female donor with ankylosing spondylitis or in good health (not recorded which). V usage is TRBV20-1 and J usage is TRBJ2-1; D gene uncertain. CDR3 in amino acids: CSARSHNPSSYNEQFF. The CDR3 DNA follows: TGCAGTGCTAGAAGTCACAACCCTAGCTCCTACAATGAGCAGTTCTTC.